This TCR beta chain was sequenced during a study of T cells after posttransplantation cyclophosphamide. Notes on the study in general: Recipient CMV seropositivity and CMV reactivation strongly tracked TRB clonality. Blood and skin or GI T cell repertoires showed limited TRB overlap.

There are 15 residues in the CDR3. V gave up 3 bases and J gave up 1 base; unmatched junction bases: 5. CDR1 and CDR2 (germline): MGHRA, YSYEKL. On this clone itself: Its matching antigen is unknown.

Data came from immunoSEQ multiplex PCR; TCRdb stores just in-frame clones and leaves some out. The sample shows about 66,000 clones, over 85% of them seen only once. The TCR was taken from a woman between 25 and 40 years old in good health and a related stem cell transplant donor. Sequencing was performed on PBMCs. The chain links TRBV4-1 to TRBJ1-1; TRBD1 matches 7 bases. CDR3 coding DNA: TGCGCCAGCAGCCATTATGGACAGGAGAACACTGAAGCTTTCTTT. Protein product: CASSHYGQENTEAFF.